This TCR beta chain was profiled in a study of T cells after yellow fever vaccination. Study as a whole: Preparation of the low-cell-number fractions used SMART-Seq v4 Ultra Low Input.

TCRdb fed the 5' RACE reads into MiXCR, producing one record per CDR3 protein. The repertoire has approximately 300,000 distinct CDR3 sequences, about 6.9% of them found once; the top ten carry roughly a sixth. CDR1 SGHRS and CDR2 YFSETQ come from the germline V gene. The CDR3 spans 15 residues. V lost 3 bases and J lost 0; bases outside the gene matches: 2. The chain recombines TRBV5-1 with TRBJ1-5; 8 bases map to TRBD1. This specimen consisted of PBMCs, obtained about 41 days after the first yellow fever vaccination. The source of this sequence is a man between 18 and 35 years old who received the YFV17D yellow fever vaccine. The CDR3 protein is CASSWGQVSNQPQHF. The CDR3 DNA reads as TGCGCCAGCAGCTGGGGACAGGTTAGCAATCAGCCCCAGCATTTT.